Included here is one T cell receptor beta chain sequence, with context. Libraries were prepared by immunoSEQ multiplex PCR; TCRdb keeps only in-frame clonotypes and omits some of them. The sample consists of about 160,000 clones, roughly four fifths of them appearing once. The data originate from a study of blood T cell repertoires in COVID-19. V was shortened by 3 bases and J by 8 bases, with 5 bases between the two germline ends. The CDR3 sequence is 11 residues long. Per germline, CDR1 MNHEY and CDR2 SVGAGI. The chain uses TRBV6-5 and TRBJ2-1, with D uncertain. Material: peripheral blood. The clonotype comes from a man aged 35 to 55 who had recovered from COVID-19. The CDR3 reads CASSYGHEQFF. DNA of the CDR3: TGTGCCAGCAGTTATGGGCATGAGCAGTTCTTC.